This T cell receptor beta chain is drawn from a study of cytomegalovirus exposure and HLA in healthy donors. Germline lookup yields CDR1 LNHDA and CDR2 SQIVND (reference sequence). The CDR3 is 15 residues long. The ends were cut back, 5 bases at V and 0 bases at J, with 12 bases in the middle. 60 Vbeta and 13 Jbeta primers were used in PCR. Assay: immunoSEQ multiplex PCR; the TCRdb copy retains only in-frame clones and omits some. The sample lists a few hundred thousand clones, approximately 80% seen once, with 2.5% to 3% in the top ten. Sequencing was performed on PBMCs. The V gene is TRBV19, the J gene TRBJ2-3; a weak D match, TRBD2 (6 bases). This receptor was obtained from a man aged 25 to 40 in good health and CMV-seronegative. The CDR3 coding sequence is TGTGCCAGTAGTGTTTCAGGGACTAGCACAGATACGCAGTATTTT. This gives the protein CASSVSGTSTDTQYF.